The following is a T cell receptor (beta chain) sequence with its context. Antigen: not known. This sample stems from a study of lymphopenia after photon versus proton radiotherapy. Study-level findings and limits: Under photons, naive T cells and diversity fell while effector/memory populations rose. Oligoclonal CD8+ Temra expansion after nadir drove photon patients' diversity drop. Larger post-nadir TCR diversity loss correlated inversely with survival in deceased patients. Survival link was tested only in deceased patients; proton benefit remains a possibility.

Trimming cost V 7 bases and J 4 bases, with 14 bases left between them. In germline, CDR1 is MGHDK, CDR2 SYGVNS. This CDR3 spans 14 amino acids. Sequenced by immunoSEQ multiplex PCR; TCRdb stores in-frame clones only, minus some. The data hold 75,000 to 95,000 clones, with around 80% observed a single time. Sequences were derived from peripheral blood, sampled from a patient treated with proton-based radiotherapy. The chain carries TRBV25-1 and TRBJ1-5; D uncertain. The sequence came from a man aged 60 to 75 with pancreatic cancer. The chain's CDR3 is CASTPHEQNQPQHF. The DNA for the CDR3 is TGTGCCAGCACCCCTCATGAACAGAATCAGCCCCAGCATTTT.